The 3 T cell receptor beta chains reported below all come from one sample, sequenced in a study of T-cell memory formation after mild COVID-19. MiXCR, run by TCRdb on the 5' RACE reads, gives a single entry per CDR3 protein. The table includes fewer than 400,000 distinct CDR3 sequences, 10% to 15% detected once. The sample was PBMCs or a T cell subset sorted from them (not recorded which). The receptors derive from a man aged 18 to 30 who had mild COVID-19 (a few samples of this study predate the infection). Cell type and time point are not known.

V is TRBV4-1 and J is TRBJ2-7; D call uncertain. CDR1 is MGHRA, CDR2 YSYEKL, per germline. V gave up 3 bases and J gave up 2 bases, with 17 bases separating them. The CDR3 contains 16 residues. The CDR3 reads CASSQETWSRTYEQYF. DNA for the CDR3: TGCGCCAGCAGCCAGGAGACGTGGTCCCGAACCTACGAGCAGTACTTC.

This clonotype was counted between two and nine times. V and J are TRBV29-1 and TRBJ2-1; possibly TRBD1 for D (6 bases). CDR1 is SQVTM, CDR2 ANQGSEA, per germline. V gave up 4 bases and J gave up 3 bases, with 19 bases separating them. This CDR3 is built from 16 residues. CDR3 region: CSVGTPDSPYYNEQFF. The CDR3 nucleotides are TGCAGCGTTGGAACCCCGGACAGTCCTTACTACAATGAGCAGTTCTTC.

The chain combines TRBV28 with TRBJ1-5; no reliable D call. The CDR3 sequence is 12 residues long. The germline gives CDR1 MDHEN, CDR2 SYDVKM. V was shortened by 5 bases and J by 4 bases, with 6 bases between the two germline ends. The CDR3 region is CASSTTNQPQHF. The CDR3 nucleotides read TGTGCCAGCAGTACTACAAATCAGCCCCAGCATTTT.